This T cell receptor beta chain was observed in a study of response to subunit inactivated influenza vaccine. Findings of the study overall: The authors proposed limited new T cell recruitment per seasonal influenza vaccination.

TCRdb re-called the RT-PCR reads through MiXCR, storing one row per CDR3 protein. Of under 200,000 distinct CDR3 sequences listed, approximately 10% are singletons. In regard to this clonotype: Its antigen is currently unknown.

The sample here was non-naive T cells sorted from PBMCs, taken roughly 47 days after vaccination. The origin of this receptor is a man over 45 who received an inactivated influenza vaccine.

The CDR3 DNA sequence: TGTGCCAGCAGCCCCAGGGGGGCCAAAAACATTCAGTACTTC. This sequence encodes CASSPRGAKNIQYF. This chain connects TRBV7-9 to TRBJ2-4; 7 bases map to TRBD1. Germline CDR1 and CDR2: SEHNR and FQNEAQ (reference sequence). Unmatched junction bases numbered 2, after V lost 5 bases and J lost 1 base. The CDR3 spans 14 residues.